The entry below describes one T cell receptor (beta chain). What it binds is unknown. This entry comes from a study of cytotoxic CD8 clonotypes in ibrutinib-treated CLL. The CDR3 is made up of 13 amino acids. V lost 5 bases and J 2 bases, leaving 12 bases between the germline ends. Germline V gene sequence: CDR1 SQVTM, CDR2 ANQGSEA. The study's findings and limits: With treatment, public clonotypes, which were uncommon, either contracted or remained stable.

Generated by immunoSEQ multiplex PCR, the TCRdb table keeps only in-frame clones and is missing some. The table records 11,000 to 15,000 clones, 50% to 55% of them present only once. The rearrangement links TRBV29-1 to TRBJ1-2; the D gene is possibly TRBD1 (6 bases). The sample here was PBMCs, taken at a roughly 25-month disease-progression time point, from a patient treated with ibrutinib. The sequence was obtained from a human donor with chronic lymphocytic leukemia. The CDR3 region has the DNA TGCAGCGTTCACAGGGAGGCAAACTATGGCTACACCTTC. This encodes CSVHREANYGYTF.